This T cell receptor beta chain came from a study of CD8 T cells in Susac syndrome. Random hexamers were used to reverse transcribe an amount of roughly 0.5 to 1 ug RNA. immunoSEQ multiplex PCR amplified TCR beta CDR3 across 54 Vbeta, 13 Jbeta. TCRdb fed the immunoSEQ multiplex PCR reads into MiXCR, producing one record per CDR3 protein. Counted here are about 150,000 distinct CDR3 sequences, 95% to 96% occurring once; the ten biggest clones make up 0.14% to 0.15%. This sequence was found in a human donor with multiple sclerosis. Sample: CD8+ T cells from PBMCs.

CDR3 nucleotide sequence: TGTGCCAGCAGCGGGACAGTGCGCGAGCAGTACTTC. Its translation is CASSGTVREQYF. The chain recombines TRBV7-9 with TRBJ2-7; 7 bases map to TRBD1. The CDR3 has 12 amino acids. Germline V gene lookup returns CDR1 SEHNR and CDR2 FQNEAQ (reference sequence). The V segment lost 5 bases and the J segment 6 bases; nucleotides outside the gene matches: 4.